The sequence of this T cell receptor (beta chain) was determined in a study of long-term antiretroviral therapy in people with HIV. Treatment for all HIV-infected participants took place in the United States. The assay, immunoSEQ v3.0, was run at survey level. Roughly 40,000-55,000 T-cell genomes per sample were the sequencing target. TCRdb keeps only in-frame clones here, not all; method: immunoSEQ multiplex PCR. The top ten clones hold 12% to 15% of a sample with 15,000 to 20,000 clones, over 60% of them seen once. CDR3 length: 15 amino acids. Germline loops: CDR1 SNHLY, CDR2 FYNNEI. Between the trimmed V and J ends, which lost 3 bases and 3 bases, there was a span of 12 bases.

This TCR was recovered from a woman aged 30 to 39 with HIV. The source was unsorted PBMCs, collected 2.9 years after starting antiretroviral therapy. V gene TRBV2 combines with J gene TRBJ1-3; maybe TRBD1 (5 bases). The CDR3 region has the DNA TGTGCCAGCAGTGACGAAGGGGCGGTTGGAAACACCATATATTTT. Its protein product is CASSDEGAVGNTIYF.